Listed below are T cell receptor beta chains from one sample, sequenced in a study of shared clonotypes between healthy human individuals. The assay was immunoSEQ multiplex PCR, and TCRdb's table has in-frame clones only and misses some. The sample lists 800,000 to 950,000 clones, about 96% seen once, with under 0.3% in the top ten. The sequencing sample was made of naive CD8+ T cells sorted from blood. These receptors all come from a man aged 30 to 39 in good health. Each CDR3 is given with its conserved first and last residue. A D gene is named only where the DNA matches it firmly. Size values are once, few and many counts, or a class for expanded clones, and some rows have none.

d_call,j_call,cdr3_length,clone_size,v_call,cdr3_aa,cdr3_nt
TRBD2,TRBJ2-3,17,.,TRBV18,CASSPPRGGRSTDTQYF,TGTGCCAGCTCACCACCGAGGGGCGGGAGGAGCACAGATACGCAGTATTTT
TRBD1,TRBJ1-1,15,once,TRBV4-3,CASSQLDRANTEAFF,TGCGCCAGCAGCCAGCTCGACAGGGCCAACACTGAAGCTTTCTTT
.,TRBJ2-7,13,.,TRBV2,CATPGTGGDEQYF,TGTGCCACCCCAGGAACTGGAGGCGACGAGCAGTACTTC
.,TRBJ2-7,14,.,TRBV9,CASSVGDGVYEQYF,TGTGCCAGCAGCGTAGGGGACGGTGTCTACGAGCAGTACTTC
TRBD1,TRBJ2-7,14,.,TRBV27,CASNTGGLIYEQYF,TGTGCCAGCAATACAGGGGGTCTAATCTACGAGCAGTACTTC
.,TRBJ2-1,12,.,TRBV7-8,CASSLSGNEQFF,TGTGCCAGCAGCTTAAGTGGGAATGAGCAGTTCTTC
.,TRBJ2-2,17,once,TRBV2,CASSGVPDSANTGELFF,TGTGCCAGCAGTGGTGTGCCCGACAGCGCGAACACCGGGGAGCTGTTTTTT
TRBD1,TRBJ1-3,16,few,TRBV4-2,CASSHGTGGYGNTIYF,TGTGCCAGCAGCCATGGGACAGGGGGTTATGGAAACACCATATATTTT
TRBD2,TRBJ2-3,17,.,TRBV9,CASSATQISGSADTQYF,TGTGCCAGCAGCGCGACCCAGATTAGCGGGAGCGCCGATACGCAGTATTTT
TRBD2,TRBJ2-6,18,.,TRBV5-6,CASSFQREGLGGANVLTF,TGTGCCAGCAGCTTCCAGCGGGAGGGCCTGGGAGGGGCCAACGTCCTGACTTTC
.,TRBJ2-7,14,once,TRBV10-3,CAISASVETYEQYF,TGTGCCATCAGTGCTTCTGTGGAAACCTACGAGCAGTACTTC
.,TRBJ1-5,14,.,TRBV4-1,CASSSEVGNQPQHF,TGCGCCAGCAGCTCGGAGGTGGGCAATCAGCCCCAGCATTTT
.,TRBJ2-7,14,.,TRBV6-1,CARQGPRAAYEQYF,TGTGCCAGACAGGGACCCAGGGCAGCCTACGAGCAGTACTTC
.,TRBJ2-5,14,.,TRBV15,CATSRVGSKETQYF,TGTGCCACCAGCAGAGTGGGCAGCAAAGAGACCCAGTACTTC
TRBD2,TRBJ2-7,14,.,TRBV11-2,CASSLGLARDEQYF,TGTGCCAGCAGCTTAGGACTAGCGAGAGACGAGCAGTACTTC
TRBD1,TRBJ1-4,15,.,TRBV2,CASEQGAKHSEKLFF,TGTGCCAGCGAACAGGGGGCGAAACACTCGGAAAAACTGTTTTTT
TRBD1,TRBJ1-1,15,.,TRBV7-2,CASSPWTGGNTEAFF,TGTGCCAGCAGCCCCTGGACAGGGGGGAACACTGAAGCTTTCTTT
.,TRBJ2-1,13,.,TRBV28,CASSNPGPNEQFF,TGTGCCAGCAGTAACCCGGGCCCTAATGAGCAGTTCTTC
.,TRBJ2-7,15,.,TRBV4-1,CASSLRESTSYEQYF,TGCGCCAGCAGCCTAAGGGAATCGACCTCCTACGAGCAGTACTTC
.,TRBJ2-1,15,.,TRBV7-9,CASSLVPGFGNEQFF,TGTGCCAGCAGCTTAGTTCCAGGGTTCGGCAATGAGCAGTTCTTC
TRBD1,TRBJ2-1,19,.,TRBV7-9,CASSYPDREAFRGYNEQFF,TGTGCCAGCAGTTATCCCGACAGGGAAGCCTTCAGGGGTTACAATGAGCAGTTCTTC
.,TRBJ2-5,15,.,TRBV11-2,CASSLGRSQGETQYF,TGTGCCAGCAGCTTAGGACGGTCCCAAGGGGAGACCCAGTACTTC
.,TRBJ2-7,12,.,TRBV7-6,CASSGLSYEQYF,TGTGCCAGCAGTGGACTGTCCTACGAGCAGTACTTC
.,TRBJ2-7,16,.,TRBV6-1,CASSEEGGDGFYEQYF,TGTGCCAGCAGTGAAGAGGGGGGGGACGGATTCTACGAGCAGTACTTC
.,TRBJ2-4,16,.,TRBV21-1,CASSKDSRSAKNIQYF,TGTGCCAGCAGCAAAGATAGCAGGTCGGCCAAAAACATTCAGTACTTC
TRBD2,TRBJ2-2,16,.,TRBV5-4,CASTSLAGGPTGELFF,TGTGCCAGCACTTCACTAGCGGGAGGGCCGACCGGGGAGCTGTTTTTT
TRBD2,TRBJ2-3,14,.,TRBV27,CASSSGRVPDTQYF,TGTGCCAGCAGTTCAGGGAGGGTCCCAGATACGCAGTATTTT
.,TRBJ1-2,15,.,TRBV28,CASSLWARTNYGYTF,TGTGCCAGCAGTTTATGGGCGAGGACTAACTATGGCTACACCTTC
TRBD2,TRBJ2-7,13,.,TRBV29-1,CSVEGGTSYEQYF,TGCAGCGTTGAAGGGGGGACTAGCTACGAGCAGTACTTC
.,TRBJ2-1,17,.,TRBV12-2,CASRPGLAGKGVNEQFF,TGTGCAAGTCGCCCGGGACTAGCGGGAAAAGGGGTCAATGAGCAGTTCTTC
.,TRBJ2-7,15,once,TRBV4-1,CASSHLFYGGYEQYF,TGCGCCAGCAGCCACCTTTTTTACGGAGGCTACGAGCAGTACTTC
TRBD1,TRBJ2-5,16,.,TRBV29-1,CSVAMGQVRDQETQYF,TGCAGCGTTGCTATGGGACAGGTCCGTGACCAAGAGACCCAGTACTTC
.,TRBJ1-1,11,.,TRBV6-6,CACTLNTEAFF,TGTGCCTGTACACTGAACACTGAAGCTTTCTTT
.,TRBJ2-6,16,.,TRBV27,CASSLLGSSGANVLTF,TGTGCCAGCAGTTTGCTCGGGAGCTCTGGGGCCAACGTCCTGACTTTC
.,TRBJ2-1,15,.,TRBV28,CASSYDQRGYNEQFF,TGTGCCAGCAGCTACGACCAGAGAGGTTACAATGAGCAGTTCTTC
.,TRBJ2-2,14,.,TRBV4-1,CASSQDKRAGELFF,TGCGCCAGCAGCCAAGATAAAAGGGCCGGGGAGCTGTTTTTT
.,TRBJ1-4,14,.,TRBV28,CASSRWGPYEKLFF,TGTGCCAGCAGCCGGTGGGGACCATATGAAAAACTGTTTTTT
TRBD2,TRBJ2-1,17,.,TRBV11-3,CASSPGLAGGPSNEQFF,TGTGCCAGCAGCCCCGGACTAGCGGGAGGGCCGAGCAATGAGCAGTTCTTC
.,TRBJ2-3,14,.,TRBV4-2,CASSQEGSTDTQYF,TGTGCCAGCAGCCAAGAGGGCAGTACAGATACGCAGTATTTT
.,TRBJ2-7,15,.,TRBV2,CASSNGRDLLYEQYF,TGTGCCAGCAGTAACGGTCGGGATCTACTATACGAGCAGTACTTC
TRBD2,TRBJ2-1,16,.,TRBV7-8,CASSTQRLAAYNEQFF,TGTGCCAGCAGCACCCAACGACTAGCGGCATACAATGAGCAGTTCTTC
TRBD1,TRBJ2-7,14,.,TRBV19,CASQMGQGTYEQYF,TGTGCCAGTCAGATGGGACAGGGGACATACGAGCAGTACTTC
.,TRBJ1-2,13,.,TRBV7-9,CASRGGLNYGYTF,TGTGCCAGCAGAGGGGGGCTTAACTATGGCTACACCTTC
.,TRBJ2-7,14,.,TRBV7-9,CASSLDVTSYEQYF,TGTGCCAGCAGCTTAGACGTTACCTCCTACGAGCAGTACTTC
.,TRBJ2-1,14,.,TRBV7-6,CASSLFSEGNEQFF,TGTGCCAGCAGCTTGTTTAGCGAGGGCAATGAGCAGTTCTTC
TRBD1,TRBJ1-4,15,.,TRBV7-9,CASSSKQGAGEKLFF,TGTGCCAGCAGCTCAAAACAGGGGGCAGGAGAAAAACTGTTTTTT
TRBD2,TRBJ2-7,17,.,TRBV27,CASSLSAGASGSDEQYF,TGTGCCAGCAGTTTATCCGCCGGCGCCAGCGGGAGCGACGAGCAGTACTTC
.,TRBJ2-2,18,.,TRBV11-2,CASSLDPPEFANTGELFF,TGTGCCAGCAGCTTAGATCCGCCGGAGTTCGCGAACACCGGGGAGCTGTTTTTT
.,TRBJ2-1,13,.,TRBV7-2,CASTINRYNEQFF,TGTGCCAGCACCATCAATCGGTACAATGAGCAGTTCTTC